This is a list of T cell receptor beta chains from one sample in a study of T cells in Graves' hyperthyroidism and ophthalmopathy. MiXCR was run by TCRdb on the multiplex PCR reads, yielding one entry per CDR3 protein. The sample lists 370,000 or so distinct CDR3 sequences, 25% occurring once. The source material was blood. The receptor source for this set is a man aged 45-65 years with Graves' hyperthyroidism. CDR3s include the opening cysteine and the closing phenylalanine or tryptophan. Fields, in order: D gene, clone size, V gene, J gene, CDR3 DNA, CDR3 protein. D genes are given only for firm matches. Not all rows give a size; the values are once, few, many and, for expanded clones, a class.

d_call: .; clone_size: many; v_call: TRBV6-1; j_call: TRBJ2-1; cdr3_nt: TGTGCCAGCAGTTCCCACCGCGGCAGGGGAGATGGTGAGCAGTTCTTC; cdr3_aa: CASSSHRGRGDGEQFF
d_call: TRBD2; clone_size: few; v_call: TRBV28; j_call: TRBJ2-1; cdr3_nt: TGTGCCAGCGATACAACGGGACTACGCAATGAGCAGTTCTTC; cdr3_aa: CASDTTGLRNEQFF
d_call: TRBD2; clone_size: .; v_call: TRBV12-3/TRBV12-4; j_call: TRBJ2-3; cdr3_nt: TGTGCCAGCAGCTCGAACACGGGACTAGCGGGAGATACGCAGTATTTT; cdr3_aa: CASSSNTGLAGDTQYF
d_call: TRBD2; clone_size: .; v_call: TRBV6-1; j_call: TRBJ2-3; cdr3_nt: TGTGCCAGCAGTTTTCGGGGGGGTCGCACAGATACGCAGTATTTT; cdr3_aa: CASSFRGGRTDTQYF
d_call: .; clone_size: many; v_call: TRBV2; j_call: TRBJ2-5; cdr3_nt: TGTGCCAGCGCCGGAGAGACCCAGTACTTC; cdr3_aa: CASAGETQYF
d_call: .; clone_size: .; v_call: TRBV5-1; j_call: TRBJ2-6; cdr3_nt: TGCGCCAGCAGCGTCCAAGTCTCCGGGGCCAACGTCCTGACTTTC; cdr3_aa: CASSVQVSGANVLTF
d_call: .; clone_size: .; v_call: TRBV10-3; j_call: TRBJ2-1; cdr3_nt: TGTGCCATCAGTGAGTCCCTCAATGAGCAGTTCTTC; cdr3_aa: CAISESLNEQFF
d_call: .; clone_size: .; v_call: TRBV12-3/TRBV12-4; j_call: TRBJ1-1; cdr3_nt: TGTGCCAGCAGTTTTCAGGTGGGGGTTTCGACTGAAGCTTTCTTT; cdr3_aa: CASSFQVGVSTEAFF
d_call: .; clone_size: many; v_call: TRBV10-1; j_call: TRBJ2-2; cdr3_nt: TGCGCCAGCAGTGTAACAGGGCCTACCGGGGAGCTGTTTTTT; cdr3_aa: CASSVTGPTGELFF
d_call: .; clone_size: many; v_call: TRBV6-1; j_call: TRBJ1-1; cdr3_nt: TGTGCCAGCAGTTATATGGGACGGTGGAACACTGAAGCTTTCTTT; cdr3_aa: CASSYMGRWNTEAFF
d_call: .; clone_size: .; v_call: TRBV30; j_call: TRBJ2-7; cdr3_nt: TGTGCCTGGAGTGCGGGAGACACCTACGAGCAGTACTTC; cdr3_aa: CAWSAGDTYEQYF
d_call: .; clone_size: few; v_call: TRBV20-1; j_call: TRBJ2-7; cdr3_nt: TGCAGTGCTAGAGATTTGGCTAGCGCAAACCCATACGAGCAGTACTTC; cdr3_aa: CSARDLASANPYEQYF
d_call: TRBD1; clone_size: .; v_call: TRBV5-6; j_call: TRBJ2-3; cdr3_nt: TGTGCCAGCAGCTTTCAGGGGGCGCGGAATACGCAGTATTTT; cdr3_aa: CASSFQGARNTQYF
d_call: .; clone_size: .; v_call: TRBV20-1; j_call: TRBJ1-2; cdr3_nt: TGCAGTGCTAGTACGGGGATCGCTACTAACTATGGCTACACCTTC; cdr3_aa: CSASTGIATNYGYTF
d_call: .; clone_size: few; v_call: TRBV29-1; j_call: TRBJ2-5; cdr3_nt: TGCAGCGTTGATGTAGGAGAGGAGACCCAGTACTTC; cdr3_aa: CSVDVGEETQYF
d_call: TRBD1; clone_size: .; v_call: TRBV29-1; j_call: TRBJ1-1; cdr3_nt: TGCAGCGTTGGGGGGTATCGGGACAGGGGGCGACGGAACACTGAAGCTTTCTTT; cdr3_aa: CSVGGYRDRGRRNTEAFF
d_call: .; clone_size: .; v_call: TRBV15; j_call: TRBJ2-3; cdr3_nt: TGTGCCACCAGCATCCCGGGGGCTAGGGCGGCAGATACGCAGTATTTT; cdr3_aa: CATSIPGARAADTQYF
d_call: .; clone_size: .; v_call: TRBV6-1; j_call: TRBJ1-5; cdr3_nt: TGTGCCAGTCGACCTGGGGAGATCAATCAGCCCCAGCATTTT; cdr3_aa: CASRPGEINQPQHF
d_call: .; clone_size: few; v_call: TRBV27; j_call: TRBJ2-2; cdr3_nt: TGTGCCAGCAGTTTCATAGCAACCGGGGAGCTGTTTTTT; cdr3_aa: CASSFIATGELFF
d_call: .; clone_size: once; v_call: TRBV7-6; j_call: TRBJ1-6; cdr3_nt: TGTGCCAGCAGCTCGGACAGAACCAATTCACCCCTCCACTTT; cdr3_aa: CASSSDRTNSPLHF
d_call: .; clone_size: many; v_call: TRBV11-3; j_call: TRBJ2-7; cdr3_nt: TGTGCCAGCAGCTCTCGTCAGGGACTCTCCTACGAGCAGTACTTC; cdr3_aa: CASSSRQGLSYEQYF
d_call: .; clone_size: .; v_call: TRBV5-1; j_call: TRBJ2-6; cdr3_nt: TGTGCCAGCAGCTCTCTTAAGGTCGCGGCGGCCGGGGCCAACGTCCTGACTTTC; cdr3_aa: CASSSLKVAAAGANVLTF
d_call: TRBD1; clone_size: few; v_call: TRBV7-6; j_call: TRBJ2-7; cdr3_nt: TGTGCCAGCAGCCACGGGACAGGGTTCTACGAGCAGTACTTC; cdr3_aa: CASSHGTGFYEQYF
d_call: .; clone_size: .; v_call: TRBV20-1; j_call: TRBJ2-3; cdr3_nt: TGCAGTGCTAGAGACGTAGGGGCTGCAGATACGCAGTATTTT; cdr3_aa: CSARDVGAADTQYF
d_call: TRBD1; clone_size: .; v_call: TRBV5-1; j_call: TRBJ1-4; cdr3_nt: TGCGCCAGCAGGGGCAGGGGGACTGAAAAACTGTTTTTT; cdr3_aa: CASRGRGTEKLFF
d_call: .; clone_size: few; v_call: TRBV28; j_call: TRBJ1-4; cdr3_nt: TGTGCCAGCAGCCCCCCGGGGCCATCAGAAAAACTGTTTTTT; cdr3_aa: CASSPPGPSEKLFF
d_call: .; clone_size: .; v_call: TRBV4-2; j_call: TRBJ2-5; cdr3_nt: TGTGCCAGCAGCCAAACTCAAGAAGAGACCCAGTACTTC; cdr3_aa: CASSQTQEETQYF
d_call: .; clone_size: .; v_call: TRBV20-1; j_call: TRBJ2-7; cdr3_nt: TGCAGTGCTAGTCGAGCCTACGAGCAGTACTTC; cdr3_aa: CSASRAYEQYF
d_call: TRBD2; clone_size: many; v_call: TRBV28; j_call: TRBJ2-7; cdr3_nt: TGTGCCAGCAGTACGCCCAACGGACTAGCGGGAAACGAGCAGTACTTC; cdr3_aa: CASSTPNGLAGNEQYF
d_call: TRBD2; clone_size: few; v_call: TRBV20-1; j_call: TRBJ2-7; cdr3_nt: TGCAGTGCTAGACGGTCTAGCGGGAGTTCCGAGCAGTACTTC; cdr3_aa: CSARRSSGSSEQYF
d_call: .; clone_size: .; v_call: TRBV4-1; j_call: TRBJ1-2; cdr3_nt: TGCGCCAGCAGCCAAGAGGCCAGTCTTGGCTACACCTTC; cdr3_aa: CASSQEASLGYTF